Below, 21 T cell receptor beta chains from the same sample are listed, as sequenced in a study of T cell responses to AZD1222 COVID-19 vaccine. The assay was immunoSEQ multiplex PCR, and TCRdb's table has in-frame clones only and misses some. The data contain 60,000 to 95,000 clones, more than 75% of them singletons. The specimen was peripheral blood, collected 28 days after the second AZD1222 dose. These receptors all stem from an adult who received the AZD1222 COVID-19 vaccine.

The chain is built from TRBV6-1 and TRBJ1-1; D not resolved. The germline gives CDR1 MNHNS, CDR2 SASEGT. This CDR3 has 12 residues. Trimming took off 2 bases at V and 11 bases at J, with 12 bases between the two ends. The CDR3 nucleotides are TGTGCCAGCAGTGAAAGCAGGCCTGCGGCTTTCTTT. Encoded protein: CASSESRPAAFF.

The CDR3 region has the DNA TGTGCCAGCAGTTTCGACGGGACCAGCTCCTACGAGCAGTACTTC. Translating gives CASSFDGTSSYEQYF. V is TRBV27 and J is TRBJ2-7; D is tentatively TRBD1 or TRBD2 (5 bases each). The V end was cut by 3 bases, the J end by 0 bases, with 12 bases between. Germline assignment: CDR1 MNHEY and CDR2 SMNVEV (reference sequence). CDR3 length equals 15 residues.

The genes are TRBV5-1 and TRBJ2-7; D perhaps matches TRBD2 (5 bases). CDR3 length: 14 residues. The V end lost 2 bases, the J end lost 3 bases, and 12 bases lay between the germline ends. CDR1 and CDR2 (germline): SGHRS, YFSETQ. The CDR3 DNA reads TGCGCCAGCAGCTTCTCGGACGGGAACTACGAGCAGTACTTC. Translating it yields CASSFSDGNYEQYF.

The CDR3 is CASSEIGQGSTEAFF. The CDR3 bases are TGTGCCAGCAGCGAAATAGGACAGGGGTCCACTGAAGCTTTCTTT. V is TRBV2 and J is TRBJ1-1; 9 nucleotides match TRBD1. J gave up 4 bases and V 6 bases, and 9 bases lay outside the gene matches. Germline CDR1 and CDR2: SNHLY and FYNNEI. The CDR3 consists of 15 residues.

DNA of the CDR3: TGTGCCTGGCGGATCGGTACGGAAGCTTTCTTT. It specifies CAWRIGTEAFF. This rearrangement joins TRBV30 to TRBJ1-1; D is unresolved. The germline V and J ends were trimmed by 5 bases and 8 bases, with 12 bases remaining between them. Germline lookup yields CDR1 GTSNPN and CDR2 SVGIG (reference sequence). The CDR3 contains 11 residues. Combining the CDR3 with reference TRBV30 and TRBJ1-1 gives the whole variable domain SQTIHQWPATLVQPVGSPLSLECTVEGTSNPNLYWYRQAAGRGLQLLFYSVGIGQISSEVPQNLSASRPQDRQFILSSKKLLLSDSGFYLCAWRIGTEAFFGQGTRLTVV.

This clone was seen a handful of times. The rearrangement uses TRBV28 and TRBJ1-2; D may be TRBD1 (6 bases). The germline gives CDR1 MDHEN, CDR2 SYDVKM. V lost 5 bases to trimming and J lost 9 bases, with 19 bases between them. There are 14 residues in the CDR3. CDR3 DNA: TGTGCCAGCAGTCCGCTTAGGGGGGGCTGGAGCTACACCTTC. The encoded protein is CASSPLRGGWSYTF.

The chain links TRBV13 to TRBJ1-6, with D maybe TRBD1 (5 bases). Germline CDR1 and CDR2: PRHDT and FYEKMQ (reference sequence). V lost 8 bases to trimming and J lost 7 bases, with 15 bases between them. This CDR3 is built from 14 residues. The DNA of the CDR3 is TGTGCCAGCGCTGGGGGGGGTTGGAATTCACCCCTCCACTTT. This codes for CASAGGGWNSPLHF.

The rearrangement links TRBV7-9 to TRBJ1-5; a weak D match, TRBD1 (5 bases). The CDR3 sequence is 14 residues long. Trimming took 5 bases from V and 2 from J, leaving 10 bases between them. CDR1 and CDR2 from the germline V gene are SEHNR and FQNEAQ (reference sequence). This chain's CDR3 is CASSRETGNQPQHF. The CDR3 DNA sequence: TGTGCCAGCAGCCGCGAGACAGGCAATCAGCCCCAGCATTTT.

The rearrangement links TRBV7-9 to TRBJ1-1, with 7 bases aligning to TRBD1. The CDR3 runs 12 residues. Germline CDR1 is SEHNR and CDR2 is FQNEAQ (reference sequence). The J segment lost 4 bases and the V segment lost 5 bases, leaving 1 base of the junction unmatched. CDR3: CASSRQGTEAFF. CDR3 coding DNA: TGTGCCAGCAGCCGACAGGGCACTGAAGCTTTCTTT.

The chain has TRBV10-1 and TRBJ2-2, with 7 bases aligning to TRBD1. The V gene end was trimmed by 10 bases and the J gene end by 2 bases; junction bases not matched to a gene: 4. This CDR3 comprises 13 residues. Germline values: CDR1 WNHNN, CDR2 SYGVQD (reference sequence). Here the CDR3 reads CATNRGNTGELFF. As DNA, the CDR3 is TGCGCCACAAACAGGGGTAACACCGGGGAGCTGTTTTTT.

The rearrangement joins TRBV28 to TRBJ1-1, with D possibly being TRBD1 (6 bases). Germline assignment: CDR1 MDHEN and CDR2 SYDVKM. The V end was cut by 5 bases, the J end by 6 bases, with 16 bases between. The CDR3 runs 14 residues. CDR3 coding DNA: TGTGCCAGCAGTCCCCCCGGGGGGCGGGCTGAAGCTTTCTTT. This codes for CASSPPGGRAEAFF.

The rearrangement joins TRBV19 to TRBJ1-2, with D unresolved. Germline lookup yields CDR1 LNHDA and CDR2 SQIVND (reference sequence). The CDR3 runs 13 residues. Trimming pared 1 base from V and 8 bases from J, leaving 11 bases between. In DNA, the CDR3 is TGTGCCAGTAGTATAGGTCGCGCGGCGGGCTACACCTTC. Translation gives CASSIGRAAGYTF.

V usage is TRBV7-8 and J usage is TRBJ1-4; D may be TRBD1 (6 bases). From germline, CDR1 is SGHVS and CDR2 FQNEAQ. Trimming took off 0 bases at V and 6 bases at J, with 8 bases between the two ends. There are 14 residues in the CDR3. Written as DNA, the CDR3 is TGTGCCAGCAGCTTAGCCAGGGGTGATGAAAAACTGTTTTTT. Its translation is CASSLARGDEKLFF.

This rearrangement joins TRBV7-2 to TRBJ2-5, with D perhaps TRBD2 (5 bases). The CDR3 has 13 amino acids. CDR1 is SGHTA, CDR2 FQGNSA, per germline. The germline V and J ends were trimmed by 5 bases and 5 bases, with 12 bases remaining between them. CDR3 nucleotides: TGTGCCAGCAGCAGGCGAGCGGAGGAGACCCAGTACTTC. The encoded protein is CASSRRAEETQYF.

The genes are TRBV28 and TRBJ2-3; 7 bases are a match to TRBD2. J gave up 2 bases and V 2 bases, and 10 bases lay outside the gene matches. The CDR3 contains 17 residues. Germline V lookup: CDR1 MDHEN, CDR2 SYDVKM. The CDR3 sequence: CASSLRSGGASTDTQYF. As DNA, the CDR3 is TGTGCCAGCAGTTTAAGGTCGGGGGGAGCATCCACAGATACGCAGTATTTT.

The chain combines TRBV10-1 with TRBJ1-1; TRBD1 might be the D (6 bases). V lost 1 base, J lost 5 bases, and 11 bases lay in between. The germline CDR1 and CDR2 sequences are WNHNN and SYGVQD (reference sequence). The CDR3 totals 14 residues. The CDR3 here is CASSEYQGRTEAFF. The CDR3 DNA follows: TGCGCCAGCAGTGAGTATCAGGGGCGAACTGAAGCTTTCTTT.

The V call is TRBV7-2, the J call TRBJ1-2; D uncertain. CDR1 and CDR2 (germline): SGHTA, FQGNSA. Trimming left V 2 bases short and J 3 bases short, with 10 bases between. This CDR3 is 14 amino acids long. CDR3: CASSLLGGDYGYTF. The CDR3 DNA reads TGTGCCAGCAGCTTACTGGGCGGTGACTATGGCTACACCTTC.

The V gene is TRBV6-6, the J gene TRBJ1-1; D is perhaps TRBD1 (5 bases). The germline CDR1 and CDR2 sequences are MNHNY and SVGAGI (reference sequence). Trimming stripped 6 bases from V and 10 bases from J, with 15 bases between. This CDR3 is 12 amino acids long. The CDR3 region is CASRETIGAAFF. CDR3 sequence (DNA): TGTGCCAGCAGGGAAACGATAGGGGCAGCTTTCTTT.

V usage is TRBV28 and J usage is TRBJ2-3; D unclear. Trimming removed 4 bases from V and 3 bases from J, with 14 bases in between. Germline values: CDR1 MDHEN, CDR2 SYDVKM. The CDR3 is made up of 15 amino acids. CDR3 amino acids: CASSSPTELTDTQYF. The CDR3 region has the DNA TGTGCCAGCAGTTCCCCCACGGAGTTGACAGATACGCAGTATTTT.

The chain has TRBV20-1 and TRBJ1-1; no firm D call. This CDR3 contains 11 residues. Germline V gives CDR1 DFQATT, CDR2 SNEGSKA (reference sequence). V lost 2 bases to trimming and J lost 6 bases, with 7 bases between them. The CDR3 spells CSARSQSEAFF. In DNA, the CDR3 is TGCAGTGCTAGATCCCAGTCTGAAGCTTTCTTT.

The chain carries TRBV7-8 and TRBJ2-1, with D perhaps matching TRBD2 (5 bases). Germline V gives CDR1 SGHVS, CDR2 FQNEAQ. CDR3 length: 14 residues. V lost 6 bases to trimming and J lost 2 bases, with 11 bases between them. CDR3 protein: CASRPYGTYNEQFF. CDR3 coding DNA: TGTGCCAGCAGACCATACGGGACCTACAATGAGCAGTTCTTC.